This T cell receptor beta chain appears in the sequencing data of a study of CD8 T cells in Susac syndrome. Study-wide results and caveats: As acknowledged by the study, its TCR sequencing and HLA analysis included a relatively small number of individuals.

It was treatment-naive patients with stable or active relapsing-remitting disease who made up the multiple sclerosis controls. Negative magnetic isolation gave CD8+ and CD4+ cells; FACS enriched CD8+ TEMRA. RNA in amounts of about 0.5 to 1 ug was reverse transcribed with random hexamers. Amplification of TCR beta CDR3 used immunoSEQ multiplex PCR across 54 Vbeta and 13 Jbeta. TCRdb passed the immunoSEQ multiplex PCR reads through MiXCR, listing each CDR3 protein once. The sample contains about 250,000 distinct CDR3 sequences, 90% to 95% of which appear only once. Turning to this clonotype: Its target is unknown.

Germline CDR1 and CDR2: KGHSH and LQKENI. This CDR3 spans 14 amino acids. The V end lost 4 bases, the J end lost 5 bases, and 14 bases lay between the germline ends. The sequence derives from a human donor with multiple sclerosis. The chain carries TRBV18 and TRBJ2-5, with D tentatively TRBD2 (5 bases). The sequenced sample consisted of CD4+ T cells from PBMCs. This CDR3 reads CASSRSSLDETQYF. The CDR3, as DNA: TGTGCCAGCTCACGATCGTCACTAGATGAGACCCAGTACTTC. Filled out from reference TRBV18 and TRBJ2-5, the complete variable domain reads NAGVMQNPRHLVRRRGQEARLRCSPMKGHSHVYWYRQLPEEGLKFMVYLQKENIIDESGMPKERFSAEFPKEGPSILRIQQVVRGDSAAYFCASSRSSLDETQYFGPGTRLLVL.